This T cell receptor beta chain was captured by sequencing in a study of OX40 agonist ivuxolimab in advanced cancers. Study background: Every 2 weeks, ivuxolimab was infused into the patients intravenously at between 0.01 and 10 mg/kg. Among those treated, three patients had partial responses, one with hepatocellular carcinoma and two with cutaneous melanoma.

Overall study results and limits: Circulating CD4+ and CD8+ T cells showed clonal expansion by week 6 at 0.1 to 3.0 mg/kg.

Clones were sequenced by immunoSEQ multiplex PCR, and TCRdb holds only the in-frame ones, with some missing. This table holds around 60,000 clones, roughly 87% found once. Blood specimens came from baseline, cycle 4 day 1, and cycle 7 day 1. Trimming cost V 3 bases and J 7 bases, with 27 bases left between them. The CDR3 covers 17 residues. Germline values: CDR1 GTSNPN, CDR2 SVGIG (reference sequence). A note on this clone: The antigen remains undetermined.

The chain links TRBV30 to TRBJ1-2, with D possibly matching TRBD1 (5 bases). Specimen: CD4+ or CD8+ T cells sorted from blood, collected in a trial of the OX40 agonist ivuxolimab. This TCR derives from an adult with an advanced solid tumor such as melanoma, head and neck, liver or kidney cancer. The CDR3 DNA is TGTGCCTGGAGGGTCTTCGTTTCTCGAGGGACCGCAGGTGGCTACACCTTC. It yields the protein CAWRVFVSRGTAGGYTF.